This T cell receptor beta chain was captured in a study of T cell changes during pregnancy in multiple sclerosis. The assay was immunoSEQ multiplex PCR, and TCRdb's table has in-frame clones only and misses some. The table has 35,000 to 50,000 clones, about 85% seen once; the top ten hold 0.6% to 0.8%. CDR3 length: 14 amino acids. Germline V gives CDR1 WNHNN, CDR2 SYGVQD (reference sequence). V lost 6 bases, J lost 2 bases, and 1 base stayed unmatched. The chain recombines TRBV10-1 with TRBJ2-7, with 13 bases aligning to TRBD2. The TCR was taken from a female donor with multiple sclerosis, enrolled in a pregnancy study. The sequenced sample was CD4+ T cells from peripheral blood mononuclear cells, obtained before pregnancy. The CDR3 spells CASSGTSGTYEQYF. CDR3 nucleotide sequence: TGCGCCAGCAGCGGGACTAGCGGGACCTACGAGCAGTACTTC.